The clone carrying this T cell receptor (beta chain) appeared a few times. Its specificity is unknown. The data belong to a study of neurological immune-mediated disorders. The authors obtained over 200 million TCR-beta sequences from 15-18 subjects per sequencing run. Each CDR3 protein is one row after TCRdb ran MiXCR on the 5' RACE reads. The data show 81,000 or so distinct CDR3 sequences, about 5.2% seen once. Overall study results and limits: The study found no CDR3 amino acid sequences shared by expanded clones across subjects, suggesting private repertoires in all groups. The most TCR clonal expansion was seen in HTLV-1-associated myelopathy, and the least was seen in multiple sclerosis, which fell below healthy controls.

The germline CDR1 and CDR2 sequences are SGHTA and FQGNSA. The V and J ends lost 7 bases and 5 bases, in that order; junction bases with no gene match: 10. CDR3 length: 15 amino acids. The sample consisted of PBMCs. The TCR sequence derives from a woman aged 25 to 39 with multiple sclerosis. The chain employs TRBV7-2 and TRBJ2-1; 8 bases are a match to TRBD1. CDR3 bases: TGTGCCAGCAACTCCCGGCAGGGGGCCCACAATGAGCAGTTCTTC. Translating it yields CASNSRQGAHNEQFF.